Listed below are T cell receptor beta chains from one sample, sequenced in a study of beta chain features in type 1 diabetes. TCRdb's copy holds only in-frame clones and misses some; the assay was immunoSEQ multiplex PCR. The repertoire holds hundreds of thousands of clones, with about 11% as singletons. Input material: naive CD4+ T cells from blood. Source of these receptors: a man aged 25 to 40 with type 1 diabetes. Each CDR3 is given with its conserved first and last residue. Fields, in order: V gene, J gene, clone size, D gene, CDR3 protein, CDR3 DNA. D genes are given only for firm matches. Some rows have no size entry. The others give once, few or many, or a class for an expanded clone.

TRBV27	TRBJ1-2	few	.	CASSRTASGGVYGYTF	TGTGCCAGCAGTCGTACGGCCTCGGGGGGCGTCTATGGCTACACCTTC
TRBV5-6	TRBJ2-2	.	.	CASSARTGIGELFF	TGTGCCAGCAGCGCTAGGACTGGAATCGGGGAGCTGTTTTTT
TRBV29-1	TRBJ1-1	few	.	CSVATRDTEAFF	TGCAGCGTTGCTACCAGGGACACTGAAGCTTTCTTT
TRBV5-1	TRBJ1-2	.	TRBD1	CASSSQGEPYGYTF	TGCGCCAGCAGCTCTCAGGGGGAGCCCTATGGCTACACCTTC
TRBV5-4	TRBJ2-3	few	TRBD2	CATRPAGGATDTQYF	TGTGCCACCCGACCAGCGGGGGGGGCCACAGATACGCAGTATTTT
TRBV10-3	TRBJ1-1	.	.	CAIMDSGVNTEAFF	TGTGCCATCATGGACAGTGGGGTGAACACTGAAGCTTTCTTT
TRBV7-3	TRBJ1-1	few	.	CASRSEGGTEAFF	TGTGCCAGCAGAAGTGAGGGTGGGACTGAAGCTTTCTTT
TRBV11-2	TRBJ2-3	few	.	CASSLDPWGEDGDTQYF	TGTGCCAGCAGCTTAGATCCTTGGGGGGAAGATGGAGATACGCAGTATTTT
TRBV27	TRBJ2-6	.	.	CASSLRGISFSGANVLTF	TGTGCCAGCAGTTTACGGGGGATCTCCTTCTCTGGGGCCAACGTCCTGACTTTC
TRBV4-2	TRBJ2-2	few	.	CASSQEQGNTGELFF	TGTGCCAGCAGCCAAGAACAGGGGAACACCGGGGAGCTGTTTTTT
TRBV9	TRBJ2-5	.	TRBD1	CASSGRQGAWETQYF	TGTGCCAGCAGCGGTCGACAGGGGGCTTGGGAGACCCAGTACTTC
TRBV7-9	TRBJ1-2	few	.	CASSPLSGYTF	TGTGCCAGCAGCCCCCTGAGTGGCTACACCTTC
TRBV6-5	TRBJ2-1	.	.	CASSEQGEQFF	TGTGCCAGCAGCGAACAGGGTGAGCAGTTCTTC
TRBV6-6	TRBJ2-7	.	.	CASSSGLYYEQYF	TGTGCCAGCAGTTCGGGACTCTACTACGAGCAGTACTTC